This T cell receptor (beta chain) was obtained from a study of T cell responses to AZD1222 COVID-19 vaccine. Findings and limits, study-wide: The study sampled repertoires only after the peak T cell response.

Profiled with immunoSEQ multiplex PCR; TCRdb holds only in-frame clones, not every one. The data show 150,000 to 200,000 clones, with approximately 91% seen just once and over 1.5% held by the top ten. The CDR3 loop spans 15 amino acids. Germline lookup yields CDR1 MNHEY and CDR2 SVGAGI. V lost 7 bases to trimming and J lost 5 bases; unmatched junction nucleotides: 13. A note on this clone: The antigen is unknown.

This chain joins TRBV6-5 and TRBJ1-2; TRBD1 aligns across 7 bases. Here the sequenced sample was peripheral blood, taken 28 days after the second AZD1222 dose. The origin of this receptor is an adult who received the AZD1222 COVID-19 vaccine. CDR3 loop: CASTPDRRDLYGYTF. CDR3 nucleotides: TGTGCCAGCACCCCGGACAGGAGGGACCTTTATGGCTACACCTTC.